This T cell receptor (beta chain) was retrieved from a study of blood T cell repertoires in COVID-19. Method: immunoSEQ multiplex PCR; TCRdb's copy keeps in-frame clones and lacks some. This sample carries 87,000 or so clones, roughly 91% of them seen once, and the ten largest clones take 6.5% to 8%. Germline V gene data show CDR1 as MDHEN and CDR2 as SYDVKM. CDR3 size: 17 residues. Trimming cost V 4 bases and J 1 base, with 18 bases left between them. V usage is TRBV28 and J usage is TRBJ2-3; a weak D match, TRBD2 (5 bases). The sample was peripheral blood. The sequence was obtained from a man younger than 35 with COVID-19, enrolled during active disease. CDR3 DNA sequence: TGTGCCAGCAGTTCAGCGGTGGGTTGGCGGGGCACAGATACGCAGTATTTT. Protein sequence: CASSSAVGWRGTDTQYF.